This T cell receptor beta chain was identified during a study of monozygotic twins with inflammatory bowel disease. A word on this clonotype: Antigen: not known.

Per germline, CDR1 SGHAT and CDR2 FQNNGV. The CDR3 length is 11 residues. Regarding the study as a whole: Perhaps reflecting limited power, concordant and discordant twins did not differ in repertoire similarity. Versus healthy twins, IBD patients showed fewer clonotypes shared with others, especially with disease activity.

In eight separate reactions per sample, cDNA was generated. TCRdb derives one entry per CDR3 protein from the 5' RACE reads, leaving out DNA. Its table lists about 380,000 distinct CDR3 sequences. Source material: blood. The receptor was derived from a human donor with ulcerative colitis or Crohn's disease, or a healthy co-twin of an affected twin (not recorded which). The chain has TRBV11-2 and TRBJ2-1. CDR3 region: CASSLLGEQFF. Combining the CDR3 with reference TRBV11-2 and TRBJ2-1 gives the whole variable domain EAGVAQSPRYKIIEKRQSVAFWCNPISGHATLYWYQQILGQGPKLLIQFQNNGVVDDSQLPKDRFSAERLKGVDSTLKIQPAKLEDSAVYLCASSLLGEQFFGPGTRLTVL.